The source of this TCR beta chain is a study of blood T cell repertoires in COVID-19. Study summary: The United States, Italy and Spain were the sources of the acute and convalescent COVID-19 samples. T cells, B-cell-depleted T cells, or PBMCs provided the cDNA or gDNA that served as material.

Germline V gives CDR1 SGHRS, CDR2 YFSETQ. Trimming pared 4 bases from V and 3 bases from J, leaving 15 bases between. CDR3 length equals 15 residues. The table came from immunoSEQ multiplex PCR; TCRdb's copy has only in-frame clones and leaves some out. Of tens of thousands of clones in the sample, less than 85% are singletons; the top ten hold 8.8%. Specimen: peripheral blood. The source of this sequence is a man in his fifties or sixties with acute or convalescent COVID-19. V gene TRBV5-1 combines with J gene TRBJ2-3, with D possibly being TRBD2 (5 bases). CDR3 in amino acids: CASSKDWERTDTQYF. The CDR3 nucleotides are TGCGCCAGCAGCAAGGACTGGGAGAGGACAGATACGCAGTATTTT.